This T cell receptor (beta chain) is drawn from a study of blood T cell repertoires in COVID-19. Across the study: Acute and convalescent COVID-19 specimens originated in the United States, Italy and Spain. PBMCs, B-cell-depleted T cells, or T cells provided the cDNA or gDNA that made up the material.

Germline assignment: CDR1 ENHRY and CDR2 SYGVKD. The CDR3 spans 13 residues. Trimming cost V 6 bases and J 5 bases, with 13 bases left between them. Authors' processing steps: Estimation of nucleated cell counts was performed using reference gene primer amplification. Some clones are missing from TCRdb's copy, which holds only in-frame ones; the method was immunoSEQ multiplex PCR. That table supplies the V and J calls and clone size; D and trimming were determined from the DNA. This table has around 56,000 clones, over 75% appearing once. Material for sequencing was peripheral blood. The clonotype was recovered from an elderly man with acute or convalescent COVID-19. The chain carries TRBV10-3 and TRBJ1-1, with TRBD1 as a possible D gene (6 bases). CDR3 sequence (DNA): TGTGCCATCAGCTCCAGGGGAGAGACTGAAGCTTTCTTT. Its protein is CAISSRGETEAFF.